Included here is one T cell receptor beta chain sequence, with context. Its antigen is undetermined. Method: immunoSEQ multiplex PCR; TCRdb's copy keeps in-frame clones and lacks some. The table lists 110,000 to 150,000 clones, over 90% of them singletons. The sample comes from a study of T cell responses to AZD1222 COVID-19 vaccine. The study's findings and limits: The donors showed a predominance of white British ancestry and of females, with possible underestimation of clonal diversity.

This receptor was taken from an adult in good health. Material: peripheral blood, obtained on day 0 of MenACWY control vaccination.

This chain's CDR3 is CASSLVLAGSTDTQYF. CDR3 DNA sequence: TGTGCCAGCAGTTTGGTACTAGCGGGAAGCACAGATACGCAGTATTTT. V usage is TRBV28 and J usage is TRBJ2-3, with 10 bases lining up with TRBD2. The J segment lost 0 bases and the V segment lost 3 bases, leaving 3 bases of the junction unmatched. The CDR3 runs to 16 residues. The germline CDR1 and CDR2 sequences are MDHEN and SYDVKM.